This TCR beta chain was identified in a study of T-cell memory formation after mild COVID-19. Using its own MiXCR run on the 5' RACE reads, TCRdb lists one record per CDR3 protein. Of 190,000 or so distinct CDR3 sequences listed, 20% to 25% were seen once; the top ten hold roughly 23%. Sequenced: PBMCs or a T cell subset sorted from them (not recorded which). The TCR comes from an adult woman who had mild COVID-19 (a few samples of this study predate the infection). Cell type and time point are not known.

The CDR3 nucleotides read TGTGCCAGCAGCCGACCGGACGGACGGAAAGAGACCCAGTACTTC. This sequence encodes CASSRPDGRKETQYF. This chain uses TRBV7-6 with TRBJ2-5; the D is unclear. The V gene lost 5 bases and the J gene lost 3 bases, with 16 bases spanning the gap. This CDR3 has 15 amino acids. Germline-derived CDR1 and CDR2 are SGHVS and FNYEAQ.